The present T cell receptor (beta chain) was sequenced within a study of T cells in women clearing cervical HPV infection. Turning to this clone: No antigen is known for it. The read falls 3 residues short of the CDR3 end, and the missing part is taken from the germline J gene.

All donors had a single incident cervical HPV16 infection, not prevalent. Whole-study results and caveats: TRBV6-7 abundance was lower in cases than controls (around 0.1% versus 0.15%). CIN3+ cases had significantly higher TCR repertoire richness than controls, but evenness did not differ. Richness plus V gene abundances separated cases from controls with AUC roughly 0.83.

This CDR3 region has 16 residues. Per germline, CDR1 SNHLY and CDR2 FYNNEI. Trimming took off 6 bases at V and 3 bases at J, with 17 bases between the two ends. TCRdb keeps only in-frame clones here, not all; method: immunoSEQ multiplex PCR. There are over 15,000 clones in the sample, with 6.5% to 9% held by the top ten. The gene calls are TRBV2 and TRBJ2-2; no clear D gene. The sample consisted of blood buffy coat. This clonotype originated in a woman aged 18 to 75 with a cervical HPV16 infection that either progressed to CIN3+ or cleared (not recorded which). CDR3 DNA (partial): TGTGCCAGCAGCGCCTCGCCGTCAGGAGACACCGGGGAG. It yields the protein CASSASPSGDTGE. The entire CDR3 protein is CASSASPSGDTGELFF. Looking up the rest from reference TRBV2 and TRBJ2-2 gives the full variable domain: EPEVTQTPSHQVTQMGQEVILRCVPISNHLYFYWYRQILGQKVEFLVSFYNNEISEKSEIFDDQFSVERPDGSNFTLKIRSTKLEDSAMYFCASSASPSGDTGELFFGEGSRLTVL.